A single sample is the source of the 24 T cell receptor beta chains below, sequenced in a study of T cell repertoires in ileal Crohn's disease. Here immunoSEQ multiplex PCR was the method, and the copy in TCRdb shows in-frame clones only, minus some. Of 13,000 or so clones listed, 87% are singletons. The sequenced sample was ileal tissue. These receptors originate from an adult with Crohn's disease.

V is TRBV7-9 and J is TRBJ2-2, with TRBD2 identical over 8 bases. The CDR3 totals 18 residues. Per the germline V gene, CDR1 is SEHNR and CDR2 is FQNEAQ (reference sequence). V trimming: 2 bases; J trimming: 1 base; junction bases outside the gene matches: 9. DNA of the CDR3: TGTGCCAGCAGCTTACCTACTAGCGGAAGGATGAACACCGGGGAGCTGTTTTTT. Its translation: CASSLPTSGRMNTGELFF.

The CDR3 region has the DNA TGCAGCGTTGTCAGGAACACCGGGGAGCTGTTTTTT. Translated, it gives CSVVRNTGELFF. This chain connects TRBV29-1 to TRBJ2-2; the D is unclear. Germline CDR1 reads SQVTM; CDR2 reads ANQGSEA. This CDR3 is built from 12 residues. V was shortened by 4 bases and J by 1 base, with 4 bases between the two germline ends.

V is TRBV10-1 and J is TRBJ1-1, with 11 bases matching TRBD1. The CDR3 consists of 14 residues. Germline V gene lookup returns CDR1 WNHNN and CDR2 SYGVQD (reference sequence). The junction had 4 bases not matched to a gene; V was cut back by 5 bases and J by 5 bases. This CDR3 is CASSSGTGGTEAFF. CDR3 bases: TGCGCCAGCAGTTCAGGGACAGGGGGAACTGAAGCTTTCTTT.

CDR3 sequence reads: CASSDSGLAFISEQFF. CDR3 nucleotide sequence: TGTGCCAGCAGCGACTCGGGACTAGCATTTATCAGTGAGCAGTTCTTC. The chain has TRBV2 and TRBJ2-1; 9 nucleotides align to TRBD2. The V and J ends lost 6 bases and 9 bases, in that order; junction bases with no gene match: 15. In germline, CDR1 is SNHLY, CDR2 FYNNEI. The CDR3 extends over 16 amino acids.

The V and J genes are TRBV10-2 and TRBJ2-5; weak D call: TRBD2 (7 bases). There are 13 residues in the CDR3. Germline CDR1 and CDR2: WSHSY and SAAADI. The V end lost 8 bases, the J end lost 2 bases, and 12 bases lay between the germline ends. The DNA for the CDR3 is TGCGCCAGCCGCGGGGGCCAGCAAGAGACCCAGTACTTC. This codes for CASRGGQQETQYF.

This clone appeared once. The chain employs TRBV7-2 and TRBJ2-3; 12 nucleotides agree with TRBD2. Trimming took 0 bases from V and 5 from J; bases not matched to a gene: 9. Germline-derived CDR1 and CDR2 are SGHTA and FQGNSA. This CDR3 spans 18 amino acids. The CDR3 sequence is CASSLAHLAGGEKDTQYF. DNA of the CDR3: TGTGCCAGCAGCTTAGCCCATCTAGCGGGAGGGGAAAAAGATACGCAGTATTTT.

This clone was counted between two and nine times. This sequence joins TRBV7-9 and TRBJ2-7; D gene uncertain. CDR1 SEHNR and CDR2 FQNEAQ come from the germline V gene (reference sequence). The V end was cut by 5 bases, the J end by 5 bases, with 13 bases between. The CDR3 length is 13 residues. In nucleotides, the CDR3 is TGTGCCAGCAGCCCCGCCAGCGTCCACGAGCAGTACTTC. Translated: CASSPASVHEQYF.

This chain links TRBV7-9 with TRBJ2-1, with a tentative D call TRBD1 (5 bases). CDR1 is SEHNR and CDR2 is FQNEAQ in the germline V gene (reference sequence). V lost 8 bases and J lost 2, with 10 bases in between. The CDR3 sequence is 13 residues long. In DNA form, the CDR3 reads TGTGCCAGCTCCGCAGGGACCTACAATGAGCAGTTCTTC. It is translated as CASSAGTYNEQFF.

V and J are TRBV5-5 and TRBJ1-1; the match to TRBD1 covers 9 bases. This CDR3 is 14 amino acids long. V shed 0 bases, J shed 9 bases, and the junction held 6 bases outside the gene matches. CDR1 and CDR2 (germline): SGHKS, YYEKEE (reference sequence). The CDR3 coding sequence is TGTGCCAGCAGCTTGGCGGGGACAGGGATCCAAGCTTTCTTT. Translated: CASSLAGTGIQAFF. The full variable domain, its missing parts supplied by reference TRBV5-5 and TRBJ1-1, is DAGVTQSPTHLIKTRGQQVTLRCSPISGHKSVSWYQQVLGQGPQFIFQYYEKEERGRGNFPDRFSARQFPNYSSELNVNALLLGDSALYLCASSLAGTGIQAFFGQGTRLTVV.

J is TRBJ2-1 and V is TRBV7-3; 8 bases align to TRBD2. Germline CDR1 reads SGHTA; CDR2 reads FQGTGA. The CDR3 runs to 15 residues. V was clipped by 2 bases and J by 4 bases; unmatched bases: 4. The CDR3 region is CASSLGLAEYNEQFF. In nucleotides, the CDR3 is TGTGCCAGCAGCTTAGGACTAGCTGAATACAATGAGCAGTTCTTC.

The V call is TRBV5-6, the J call TRBJ2-1, with 11 bases identical to TRBD2. CDR1 and CDR2 from the germline V gene are SGHDT and YYEEEE. V shed 1 base and J 8 bases; nucleotides not matched to a gene: 17. The CDR3 is 19 amino acids. CDR3 sequence (DNA): TGTGCCAGCAGCTTGACCAAAACTGCTCCTAGCGGGAGGATATATGAGCAGTTCTTC. Its protein product is CASSLTKTAPSGRIYEQFF. Variable domain in full (rest from reference TRBV5-6 and TRBJ2-1): DAGVTQSPTHLIKTRGQQVTLRCSPKSGHDTVSWYQQALGQGPQFIFQYYEEEERQRGNFPDRFSGHQFPNYSSELNVNALLLGDSALYLCASSLTKTAPSGRIYEQFFGPGTRLTVL.

This clone appeared once. CDR3 nucleotides: TGTGCCAGCAGTTCACCTATGACAGGAAGCTCCTACGAGCAGTACTTC. Protein: CASSSPMTGSSYEQYF. This chain joins TRBV27 and TRBJ2-7; D is perhaps TRBD1 (6 bases). CDR3 length equals 16 residues. The germline V gene encodes CDR1 MNHEY and CDR2 SMNVEV (reference sequence). V was trimmed by 4 bases and J by 0 bases, leaving 16 bases between them.

The chain joins TRBV30 to TRBJ1-5; 7 nucleotides match TRBD1. Germline CDR1 reads GTSNPN; CDR2 reads SVGIG (reference sequence). The CDR3 loop spans 15 amino acids. The V gene end was trimmed by 2 bases and the J gene end by 10 bases; junction bases not matched to a gene: 14. The CDR3 spells CAWSPMTGYRHPQHF. CDR3 sequence (DNA): TGTGCCTGGAGTCCGATGACAGGGTATAGACATCCCCAGCATTTT.

The chain is built from TRBV5-1 and TRBJ2-5; tentatively, D is TRBD1 (6 bases). Matching the DNA end better, TRBJ2-7 makes the J call doubtful. CDR1 SGHRS and CDR2 YFSETQ come from the germline V gene. The CDR3 spans 14 residues. The CDR3 loop is CASSPWGPSGEQYF. DNA for the CDR3: TGCGCCAGCAGCCCGTGGGGGCCTTCTGGCGAGCAGTACTTC.

V usage is TRBV5-6 and J usage is TRBJ2-7; D gene uncertain. The CDR3 is 12 amino acids. The germline V and J ends were trimmed by 4 bases and 3 bases, with 8 bases remaining between them. The V gene's germline CDR1 is SGHDT and CDR2 YYEEEE. CDR3: CASSLNYYEQYF. The CDR3 DNA sequence: TGTGCCAGCAGCCTTAACTACTACGAGCAGTACTTC.

The sample holds a few counts of this clone. This chain connects TRBV4-1 to TRBJ1-4, with D tentatively TRBD1 (6 bases). CDR1 is MGHRA and CDR2 is YSYEKL in the germline V gene. The CDR3 has 16 residues. Trimming took 4 bases from V and 4 from J, leaving 16 bases between them. The CDR3 region is CASSRKTPGDNEKLFF. Here the CDR3 DNA reads TGCGCCAGCAGCCGAAAAACCCCAGGGGATAATGAAAAACTGTTTTTT.

The rearrangement joins TRBV2 to TRBJ2-3; D uncertain. The CDR3 sequence is 11 residues long. Trimming took 8 bases from V and 4 from J, leaving 7 bases between them. CDR1 is SNHLY and CDR2 is FYNNEI in the germline V gene. In DNA form, the CDR3 reads TGTGCCAGCCTTTATGCAGATACGCAGTATTTT. Its protein is CASLYADTQYF.

The chain employs TRBV7-3 and TRBJ1-2; D remains ambiguous. There are 15 residues in the CDR3. Germline lookup yields CDR1 SGHTA and CDR2 FQGTGA. Trimming cost V 5 bases and J 4 bases, with 17 bases left between them. CDR3 nucleotide sequence: TGTGCCAGCAGCCTTAAGGCGGAAACCTTCTATGGCTACACCTTC. Translation: CASSLKAETFYGYTF.

This chain joins TRBV5-1 and TRBJ2-7; 11 bases align to TRBD2. The CDR3 totals 15 residues. V lost 3 bases to trimming and J lost 2 bases; unmatched junction nucleotides: 4. Germline V gene sequence: CDR1 SGHRS, CDR2 YFSETQ. CDR3 bases: TGCGCCAGCAGCTCAGGGACTAGCGGTACCTACGAGCAGTACTTC. It codes for CASSSGTSGTYEQYF.

The rearrangement links TRBV5-1 to TRBJ2-1, with 11 bases identical to TRBD2. Germline CDR1 and CDR2: SGHRS and YFSETQ. The CDR3 consists of 15 residues. Unmatched junction bases numbered 9, after V lost 3 bases and J lost 10 bases. The CDR3 nucleotides read TGCGCCAGCAGCTCCAGTAGCGGGAGGGTTCACGAGCAGTTCTTC. Its translation is CASSSSSGRVHEQFF.

The rearrangement joins TRBV29-1 to TRBJ2-1, with 13 bases matching TRBD2. J gave up 6 bases and V 7 bases, and 12 bases lay outside the gene matches. The CDR3 has 16 residues. Per the germline V gene, CDR1 is SQVTM and CDR2 is ANQGSEA. CDR3 region: CSADRLLAGGRNEQFF. The CDR3 bases are TGCAGCGCTGACCGTTTACTAGCGGGAGGGCGCAATGAGCAGTTCTTC.

This clone was recorded a few times. V is TRBV9 and J is TRBJ1-1, with D uncertain. V gave up 2 bases and J gave up 3 bases, with 8 bases separating them. This CDR3 has 13 residues. From germline, CDR1 is SGDLS and CDR2 YYNGEE. The DNA for the CDR3 is TGTGCCAGCAGCGTCCGTAGTGACACTGAAGCTTTCTTT. The encoded protein is CASSVRSDTEAFF. Combining the CDR3 with reference TRBV9 and TRBJ1-1 gives the whole variable domain DSGVTQTPKHLITATGQRVTLRCSPRSGDLSVYWYQQSLDQGLQFLIQYYNGEERAKGNILERFSAQQFPDLHSELNLSSLELGDSALYFCASSVRSDTEAFFGQGTRLTVV.

The rearrangement links TRBV5-4 to TRBJ1-6, with TRBD1 identical over 10 bases. The CDR3 totals 16 residues. J was trimmed by 9 bases and V by 4 bases; bases with no gene match: 10. Per germline, CDR1 SGHNT and CDR2 YYREEE (reference sequence). The CDR3 loop reads CASSHRDRGRVSPLHF. The CDR3 DNA follows: TGTGCCAGCAGCCACCGGGACAGGGGACGGGTTTCACCCCTCCACTTT.

The chain links TRBV7-9 to TRBJ1-5; weak D call: TRBD1 (6 bases). In germline, CDR1 is SEHNR, CDR2 FQNEAQ (reference sequence). The CDR3 is 16 amino acids. Trimming took off 3 bases at V and 6 bases at J, with 18 bases between the two ends. The CDR3 DNA reads TGTGCCAGCAGCTTGGGGACGGGGGGCTTTATTCAGCCCCAGCATTTT. As protein: CASSLGTGGFIQPQHF. Supplemented by reference TRBV7-9 and TRBJ1-5, the full variable domain reads DTGVSQNPRHKITKRGQNVTFRCDPISEHNRLYWYRQTLGQGPEFLTYFQNEAQLEKSRLLSDRFSAERPKGSFSTLEIQRTEQGDSAMYLCASSLGTGGFIQPQHFGDGTRLSIL.